This record covers a single T cell receptor (beta chain). This clonotype has a handful of counts. The antigen it recognizes is unknown. The input lacks base qualities; no much larger clone sits a single base away. This specimen belongs to a study of tumor and adjacent non-tumor tissue in lung cancer (dated by TCRdb to 2016 to 2018). For context, the study as a whole: By cancer type, the cohort comprised some twelve adenocarcinoma patients, a couple of squamous cell carcinoma patients and 1 small cell lung cancer patient. Ages among the roughly 15 patients ranged from about 30 to 85 years, there were 10 men and 5 women, and disease was at TNM stage I to III. A total of roughly 120,000,000 productive TCRbeta reads were generated by sequencing, corresponding to an average of about 4.2 million reads per sample. The study compared bulk TCRbeta repertoires from lung tumor tissue and matched distant non-tumor lung tissue of around 14 lung cancer patients. For each patient, one tumor sample and one normal lung sample were taken, giving under 35 paired specimens that underwent TCRbeta CDR3 sequencing. The research as a whole found: The top 100 clones accounted for a significantly larger cumulative portion of the repertoire in normal lung than in tumor tissue. TCR diversity was significantly higher in younger patients, and higher tumor TCR diversity was associated with shorter overall and disease-free survival. The methods do not name the sequencing platform or mention unique molecular identifiers. Significantly higher TCR diversity (inverse Simpson) was observed in tumor tissue than in normal lung tissue (about 410 vs 180, P = 0.0075, Mann-Whitney U test). Because peripheral blood was not sequenced, blood TCRbeta repertoires in the lung cancer patients of the study were not examined. Only around 16 patients were in the cohort, and the authors stated that larger samples and more detailed clinical data are needed.

Receptors were amplified or captured by multiplex PCR. Instrument on record: Illumina HiSeq 2500. TCRbeta libraries were built by three rounds of nested PCR using primers (Table S4), following protocols modified from ARM-PCR. Before sequencing, PCR products in the 200-500 bp range were cut out of the gel and cleaned up using the QIAquick gel extraction kit. The source study handled its data this way. Trimmomatic was used to clean the reads, FLASH merged the cleaned reads into complete CDR3 sequences, and MiTCR assigned the sequences to V(D)J germline segments. VDJtools was used to compute clonal diversity as the inverse Simpson's index. In-frame sequences lacking a premature stop codon were counted as productive reads. The public reads were reprocessed in TCRdb via fastp at Q25 and MiXCR, keeping in-frame beta chains. A single entry per CDR3 protein holds the most common genes and DNA from its merged rows. These V and J calls rely on TCRdb rather than the paper's analysis. This sample comprises 40,000 to 60,000 distinct CDR3 sequences, less than 70% of them detected only once. Jointly, the top ten make up 30% of the sample.

Its CDR3 holds 13 amino acids, cysteine through phenylalanine. This entry keeps only the CDR3 DNA: 39 bases, framed from base 1. V drops 2 bases and J drops 5 bases, leaving 7 bases in between. The germline V gene provides CDR1 SGHRS and CDR2 YFSETQ. Bulk unsorted tissue served as the source for RNA extraction, and RNA quality was assessed using a NanoDrop ND-1000 and an Agilent 2100. Normal lung samples were distant non-tumor tissue taken more than 3 cm from the tumor edge. The donors were newly diagnosed lung cancer patients admitted for thoracic surgery in China from August to November 2014 who had not received prior chemotherapy. Patients who had received previous radiotherapy or chemotherapy, or who had another concurrent cancer, were excluded from the study. Pieces of surgical tissue measuring roughly 1-2.1 cm3 were kept in RNAlater solution and stored at -80 degrees C until use.

The material sequenced was distant non-tumor lung tissue. The TCR comes from a woman in her sixties or seventies with non-small cell lung cancer. In this chain, TRBV5-1 is recombined with TRBJ2-2, with the D gene too uncertain to name. The sequenced DNA: TGCGCCAGCAGCTTCGCGACGACCGGGGAGCTGTTTTTT. Protein translation: CASSFATTGELFF.